The 8 T cell receptor beta chains below were found in one sample sequenced in a study of cytomegalovirus exposure and HLA in healthy donors. Both 60 Vbeta primers and 13 Jbeta primers went into the PCR. The assay was immunoSEQ multiplex PCR, and TCRdb's table has in-frame clones only and misses some. The sample carries about 200,000 clones, 65% to 90% recorded once. The sequencing sample was made of PBMCs. Source of these receptors: a woman between 50 and 59 years old in good health and CMV-seronegative.

This clone was seen a handful of times. This chain links TRBV6-6 with TRBJ1-1; D gene unclear. CDR3 length: 14 amino acids. Trimming stripped 6 bases from V and 1 base from J, with 12 bases between. Per germline, CDR1 MNHNY and CDR2 SVGAGI (reference sequence). The CDR3 sequence: CASRVMTGNTEAFF. CDR3 coding DNA: TGTGCCAGCAGGGTGATGACTGGGAACACTGAAGCTTTCTTT.

This clone was seen only once. This chain links TRBV28 with TRBJ1-5; D unresolved. The V gene's germline CDR1 is MDHEN and CDR2 SYDVKM. The CDR3 consists of 15 residues. V was trimmed by 8 bases and J by 0 bases, leaving 14 bases between them. CDR3 DNA sequence: TGTGCCAGCCGTCCGTCTCTAAATAGCAATCAGCCCCAGCATTTT. This codes for CASRPSLNSNQPQHF.

The CDR3 region has the DNA TGCGCCAGCAGCTCACAGACAAGCACAGATACGCAGTATTTT. Residues: CASSSQTSTDTQYF. The chain employs TRBV5-1 and TRBJ2-3, with D unclear. CDR3 length equals 14 residues. Germline assignment: CDR1 SGHRS and CDR2 YFSETQ. Trimming took off 3 bases at V and 0 bases at J, with 8 bases between the two ends.

This chain connects TRBV27 to TRBJ2-2, with TRBD2 matching over 12 bases. The CDR3 runs to 17 residues. Germline V CDR1 and CDR2: MNHEY, SMNVEV (reference sequence). V trimming: 6 bases; J trimming: 2 bases; junction bases outside the gene matches: 7. The CDR3 sequence is CASRPRTSGTNTGELFF. The CDR3 nucleotides read TGTGCCAGCAGGCCCAGGACTAGCGGGACAAACACCGGGGAGCTGTTTTTT.

The chain has TRBV6-5 and TRBJ2-5, with a tentative D call TRBD1 (6 bases). V shed 6 bases and J shed 2 bases, with 16 bases lying between them. The CDR3 contains 15 residues. Per the germline V gene, CDR1 is MNHEY and CDR2 is SVGAGI. In DNA, the CDR3 is TGTGCCAGCAGCCAGGCAGGGGTGGGTCAAGAGACCCAGTACTTC. Its translation is CASSQAGVGQETQYF.

The genes are TRBV5-1 and TRBJ2-2; TRBD1 matches at 10 bases. Germline-derived CDR1 and CDR2 are SGHRS and YFSETQ. J lost 1 base, V lost 4 bases, and 4 bases had no gene match. This CDR3 spans 16 amino acids. The CDR3 reads CASSLGQGGNTGELFF. The DNA of the CDR3 is TGCGCCAGCAGCCTCGGACAGGGGGGGAACACCGGGGAGCTGTTTTTT.

The genes are TRBV11-2 and TRBJ2-5, with 12 bases matching TRBD1. The J call is doubtful: the DNA matches TRBJ2-7 better. The CDR3 contains 14 residues. CDR1 and CDR2 from the germline V gene are SGHAT and FQNNGV. CDR3 protein: CASSRDRGLYEQYF. CDR3 coding DNA: TGTGCCAGCAGCCGGGACAGGGGGCTTTACGAGCAGTACTTC.

CDR3 residues: CASSQAGTGGEKLFF. DNA for the CDR3: TGCGCCAGCAGCCAAGCCGGGACAGGCGGCGAAAAACTGTTTTTT. The V call is TRBV4-3, the J call TRBJ1-4, with 8 bases matching TRBD1. V lost 1 base, J lost 8 bases, and 6 bases stayed unmatched. Germline V gene data show CDR1 as LGHNA and CDR2 as YSLEER. The CDR3 runs 15 residues.